This T cell receptor (beta chain) appears in the sequencing data of a study of PD-1 blockade in classical Hodgkin lymphoma. About the research overall: Intravenous nivolumab at 3 mg/kg was given to patients every 2 weeks. Whole-study findings and limits: CD8+ TCR diversity did not rise significantly by C4D1, unlike CD4+. It was reported that newly diagnosed patients had less baseline TCR diversity than healthy donors.

Sequencing was performed with immunoSEQ multiplex PCR; in TCRdb, only in-frame clones are kept and a portion is missing. The sample shows tens of thousands of clones, roughly 80% of them seen only once. Comments on this clone: Its antigen is unknown.

Germline assignment: CDR1 SGHRS and CDR2 YFSETQ. The CDR3 runs to 17 residues. With V trimmed by 4 bases and J by 1 base, 11 bases remained unmatched. Every patient relapsed after autologous stem cell transplantation, and brentuximab vedotin exposure varied. Sequences were derived from peripheral blood mononuclear cells (PBMCs), sampled at baseline. V is TRBV5-1 and J is TRBJ2-4, with 7 bases aligning to TRBD2. This receptor was obtained from a human donor with classical Hodgkin lymphoma. The CDR3, as DNA: TGCGCCAGCAGCCATGGGGCGGGGGTTGCTGCCAAAAACATTCAGTACTTC. Protein product: CASSHGAGVAAKNIQYF.